This T cell receptor beta chain is from a study of T cells in localized non-small cell lung cancer (dated by TCRdb to 2018 to 2021). Describing the broader study: Comparing tumors with uninvolved tumor-adjacent lungs, the study looked at the T cell repertoires of approximately 240 patients with early-stage NSCLC. The cohort comprised around 250 treatment-naïve NSCLC patients with resected, localized lung tumors. NSCLC patients had a mean age of around 61 years, and around 130 were male and more than 90 female.

At diagnosis, tumor, uninvolved tumor-adjacent lung and peripheral blood were collected and then preserved as a mix of FFPE and fresh-frozen material. For TCR repertoire profiling, blood samples were analyzed as peripheral blood mononuclear cells. A word on this clone: Its specific antigen is unknown. No much larger clonotype is one base removed from it; base qualities were not supplied.

From the cysteine through the phenylalanine, the CDR3 covers 16 amino acids. Of the read, only the CDR3 DNA is kept; its 48 bases are in frame from base 1. CDR1 SGHTA and CDR2 FQGNSA were looked up in the germline V gene. V ends up 1 base short and J 5 bases short, with an unmatched junction base count of 8. TCR beta CDR3 regions were sequenced from DNA using the immunoSEQ Assay. In the original analysis: T cell density was computed as TCR beta template counts normalized to usable DNA estimated by amplifying housekeeping genes. The preseqR package was used to estimate richness by extrapolating to 400,000 templates for PBMC samples and to 120,000 templates for tissue samples. Clonality was defined by subtracting Pielou's evenness from one. Differential abundance testing on productive amino-acid clonotypes, with a minimum total count of 5 and an alpha of 0.1, was used to identify tissue-enriched TCRs. Repertoire overlap between compartments was quantified with the Jaccard Index and Morisita Overlap Index. TCR beta CDR3s were clustered by GLIPH together with public tetramer-defined viral CDR3s, and at least three viral sequences plus V-gene enrichment were required for viral motifs. This is the immuneACCESS table as TCRdb keeps it, with only in-frame sequences that have V and J called. A part of the clones is gone; compared with another copy, unresolved V genes explain less than half, and the rest is unexplained. The DNA was the basis for D and trimming; V, J and clone size are from that table. Here the sample has 20,000 to 30,000 clones; 75% to 90% occur a single time. The ten most abundant clones make up over 13% of the sample.

Results the study describes overall, beyond this receptor: Of the top 100 tumor clones, a median of around 57 were detected in paired uninvolved adjacent lung; 28 were also among that lung's top 100. Uninvolved tumor-adjacent lung showed the highest T cell clonality, higher than tumor, which suggests more focused antigenic responses in the uninvolved tumor-adjacent lung. Because multi-region tumor sequencing was not performed, intratumor heterogeneity could not be ruled out. Higher blood T cell density associated with longer overall survival, while higher adjacent-lung clonality associated with shorter survival. Because of the exploratory design, TCR variables were selected using unadjusted p-values without false-discovery rate correction.

The source was peripheral blood, collected before any cancer treatment. The sequence was collected from a female donor older than 55 with stage II squamous cell lung carcinoma. Here the chain combines TRBV7-2 and TRBJ1-5; 7 of the junction bases match TRBD1. The CDR3 protein is CASSLEGGQTYQPQHF. The DNA reads TGTGCCAGCAGCTTAGAGGGGGGACAGACTTATCAGCCCCAGCATTTT.